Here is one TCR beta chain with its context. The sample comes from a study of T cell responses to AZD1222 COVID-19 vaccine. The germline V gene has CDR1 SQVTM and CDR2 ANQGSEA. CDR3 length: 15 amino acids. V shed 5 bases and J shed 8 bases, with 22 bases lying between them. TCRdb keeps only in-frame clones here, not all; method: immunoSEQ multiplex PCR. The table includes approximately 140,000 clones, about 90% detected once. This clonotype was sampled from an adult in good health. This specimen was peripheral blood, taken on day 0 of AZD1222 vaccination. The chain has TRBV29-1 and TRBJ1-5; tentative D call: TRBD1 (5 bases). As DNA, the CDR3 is TGCAGCGTTCACTACCGGGACGGAGGGGTTGAGCCCCAGCATTTT. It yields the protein CSVHYRDGGVEPQHF. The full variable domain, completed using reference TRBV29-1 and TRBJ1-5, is SAVISQKPSRDICQRGTSLTIQCQVDSQVTMMFWYRQQPGQSLTLIATANQGSEATYESGFVIDKFPISRPNLTFSTLTVSNMSPEDSSIYLCSVHYRDGGVEPQHFGDGTRLSIL.